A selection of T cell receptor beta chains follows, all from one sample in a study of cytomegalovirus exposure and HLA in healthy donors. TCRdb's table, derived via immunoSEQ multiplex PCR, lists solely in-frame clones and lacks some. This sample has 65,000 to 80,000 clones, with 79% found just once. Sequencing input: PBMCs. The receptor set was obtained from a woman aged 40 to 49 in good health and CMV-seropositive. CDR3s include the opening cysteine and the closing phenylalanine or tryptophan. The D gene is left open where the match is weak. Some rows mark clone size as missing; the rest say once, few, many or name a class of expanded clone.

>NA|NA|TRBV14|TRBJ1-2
TGTGCCAGCAGCCAAGTGCCGGGACTCATCTATGGCTACACCTTC
CASSQVPGLIYGYTF
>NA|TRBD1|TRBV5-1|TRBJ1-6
TGCGCCAGCAGCTTCAGGACAGGGATTTCACCCCTCCACTTT
CASSFRTGISPLHF
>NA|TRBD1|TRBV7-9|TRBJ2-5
TGTGCCAGCAGCTTAGAACAGGGGGCTTGGGAGACCCAGTACTTC
CASSLEQGAWETQYF
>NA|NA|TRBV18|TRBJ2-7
TGTGCCAGCTCACTGCAACAGGGATACGCGCAGTACTTC
CASSLQQGYAQYF
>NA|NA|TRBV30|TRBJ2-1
TGTGCCTCGGACCAGGGCCGGCAGTTCTTC
CASDQGRQFF
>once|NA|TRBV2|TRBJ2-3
TGTGCCAGCAATATGATACGACAGCCTGGCACAGATACGCAGTATTTT
CASNMIRQPGTDTQYF
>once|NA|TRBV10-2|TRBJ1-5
TGCGCCAGCAGAGGGGCGGACAGTGAACACAGGATGCCCCAGCATTTT
CASRGADSEHRMPQHF
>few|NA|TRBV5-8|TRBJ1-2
TGTGCCAGCAGCTTGGTACAGGGTGGCTATGGCTACACCTTC
CASSLVQGGYGYTF
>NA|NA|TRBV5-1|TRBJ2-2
TGCGCCAGCAGCTTGGCCACAGGAGGGTCCGATCGCACCGGGGAGCTGTTTTTT
CASSLATGGSDRTGELFF
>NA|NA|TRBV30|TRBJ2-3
TGTGCCTGGAGTGTACTCTCGGGAGCAAGGGGTTTTGGTACGCAGTATTTT
CAWSVLSGARGFGTQYF
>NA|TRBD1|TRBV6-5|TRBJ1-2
TGTGCCAGCAGTTACACGCTTGACAGGGTGAACGGCTACACCTTC
CASSYTLDRVNGYTF
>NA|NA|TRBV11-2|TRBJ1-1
TGTGCCAGCAGCTTAGAATATGGGACTCGAAACACTGAAGCTTTCTTT
CASSLEYGTRNTEAFF
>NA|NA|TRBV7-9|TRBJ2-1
TGTGCCAGCAGCTTAAGGCTGGGCGGGGATTACAATGAGCAGTTCTTC
CASSLRLGGDYNEQFF
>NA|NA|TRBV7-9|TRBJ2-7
TGTGCCAGCAGCTTAGGTGCCAGCTCGGGGTACGAGCAGTACTTC
CASSLGASSGYEQYF
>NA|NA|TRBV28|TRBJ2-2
TGTGCCAGCAGTTTACCTAGCGCGAACACCGGGGAGCTGTTTTTT
CASSLPSANTGELFF